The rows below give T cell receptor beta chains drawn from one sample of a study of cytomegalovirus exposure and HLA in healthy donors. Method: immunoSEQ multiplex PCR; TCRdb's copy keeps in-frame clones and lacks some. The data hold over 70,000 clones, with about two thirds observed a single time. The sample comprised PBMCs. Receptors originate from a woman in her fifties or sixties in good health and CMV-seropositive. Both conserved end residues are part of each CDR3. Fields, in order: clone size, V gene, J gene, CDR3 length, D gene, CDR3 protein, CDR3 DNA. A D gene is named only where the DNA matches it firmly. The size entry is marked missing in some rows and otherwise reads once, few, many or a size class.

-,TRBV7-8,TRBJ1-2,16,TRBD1,CASSLPGTGANYGYTF,TGTGCCAGCAGCTTGCCCGGGACAGGGGCTAACTATGGCTACACCTTC
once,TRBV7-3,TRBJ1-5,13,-,CASSLSFSQPQHF,TGTGCCAGCAGCTTAAGTTTCAGTCAGCCCCAGCATTTT
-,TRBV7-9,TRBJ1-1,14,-,CASSLELMNTEAFF,TGTGCCAGCAGCTTGGAGCTTATGAACACTGAAGCTTTCTTT
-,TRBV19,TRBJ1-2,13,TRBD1,CASSMEGGSGYTF,TGTGCCAGTAGTATGGAAGGGGGCTCTGGCTACACCTTC
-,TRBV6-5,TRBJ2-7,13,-,CASRIGQTYEQYF,TGTGCCAGCAGGATAGGACAGACCTACGAGCAGTACTTC
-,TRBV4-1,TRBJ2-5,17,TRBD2,CASSPYPSGALQETQYF,TGCGCCAGCAGCCCGTACCCTAGCGGGGCCCTCCAAGAGACCCAGTACTTC
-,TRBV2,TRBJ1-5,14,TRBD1,CASRNRQGGQPQHF,TGTGCCAGCAGAAATCGACAGGGCGGACAGCCCCAGCATTTT
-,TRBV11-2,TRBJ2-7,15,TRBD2,CASSPVGLVYDEQYF,TGTGCCAGCAGCCCGGTGGGACTAGTCTACGACGAGCAGTACTTC
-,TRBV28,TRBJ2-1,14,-,CASKAGGSYNEQFF,TGTGCCAGCAAGGCAGGGGGGTCCTACAATGAGCAGTTCTTC
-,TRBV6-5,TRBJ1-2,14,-,CASSTGTPNYGYTF,TGTGCCAGCAGTACCGGGACACCTAACTATGGCTACACCTTC
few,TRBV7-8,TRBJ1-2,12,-,CASSLGVPGYTF,TGTGCCAGCAGCTTAGGAGTTCCGGGCTACACCTTC
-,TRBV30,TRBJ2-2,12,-,CAWATGPGELFF,TGTGCCTGGGCTACAGGGCCCGGGGAGCTGTTTTTT
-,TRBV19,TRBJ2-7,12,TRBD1,CATGTGGYEQYF,TGTGCCACCGGGACAGGGGGTTACGAGCAGTACTTC
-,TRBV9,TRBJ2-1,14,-,CASSVQGQHNEQFF,TGTGCCAGCAGCGTCCAGGGGCAACACAATGAGCAGTTCTTC
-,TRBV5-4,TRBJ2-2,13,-,CASSLAGTGELFF,TGTGCCAGCAGCTTGGCGGGCACCGGGGAGCTGTTTTTT